Listed below are T cell receptor beta chains from one sample, sequenced in a study of PD-1 blockade in classical Hodgkin lymphoma. Clones were sequenced by immunoSEQ multiplex PCR, and TCRdb holds only the in-frame ones, with some missing. In the table there are 30,000 to 35,000 clones, roughly four fifths of which are singletons. The sequenced sample was peripheral blood mononuclear cells (PBMCs), obtained at baseline. Receptor source: a human donor with classical Hodgkin lymphoma. The CDR3 runs from the conserved cysteine through the conserved F or W. Each record gives: D gene, V gene, J gene, clone size, CDR3 protein, CDR3 DNA. D genes are given only for firm matches. Only some rows state a clone size, as once, few, many or a class for expanded clones.

d_gene: -; v_gene: TRBV7-9; j_gene: TRBJ1-2; abundance: -; CDR3aa: CASSLNLDYGYTF; CDR3nt: TGTGCCAGCAGCTTAAACTTGGACTATGGCTACACCTTC
d_gene: -; v_gene: TRBV5-5; j_gene: TRBJ2-3; abundance: few; CDR3aa: CASSLVTINTQYF; CDR3nt: TGTGCCAGCAGCTTGGTGACAATCAATACGCAGTATTTT
d_gene: -; v_gene: TRBV6-5; j_gene: TRBJ2-1; abundance: -; CDR3aa: CASSWFRTSSYNEQFF; CDR3nt: TGTGCCAGCAGTTGGTTCAGGACGAGCTCCTACAATGAGCAGTTCTTC
d_gene: TRBD1; v_gene: TRBV5-5; j_gene: TRBJ1-1; abundance: -; CDR3aa: CASSPSGGSGGAFF; CDR3nt: TGTGCCAGCAGTCCCTCAGGGGGTTCAGGGGGAGCTTTCTTT
d_gene: -; v_gene: TRBV4-3; j_gene: TRBJ1-1; abundance: -; CDR3aa: CASSQGLELRAFF; CDR3nt: TGCGCCAGCAGCCAAGGATTGGAGTTGAGGGCTTTCTTT
d_gene: TRBD1; v_gene: TRBV19; j_gene: TRBJ1-5; abundance: -; CDR3aa: CASSGTGGAGNQPQHF; CDR3nt: TGTGCCAGTAGCGGGACAGGGGGAGCAGGCAATCAGCCCCAGCATTTT
d_gene: -; v_gene: TRBV14; j_gene: TRBJ1-3; abundance: medium-sized; CDR3aa: CASSPRAGRLGSIYF; CDR3nt: TGTGCCAGCAGCCCCAGAGCAGGTCGATTGGGGTCCATATATTTT
d_gene: TRBD1; v_gene: TRBV29-1; j_gene: TRBJ2-7; abundance: -; CDR3aa: CSVRNDRVNSYEQYF; CDR3nt: TGCAGCGTGAGGAACGACAGGGTAAACTCCTACGAGCAGTACTTC
d_gene: TRBD1; v_gene: TRBV23-1; j_gene: TRBJ1-2; abundance: few; CDR3aa: CASSYTTGQDGYTF; CDR3nt: TGCGCCAGCAGTTATACGACAGGGCAGGATGGCTACACCTTC
d_gene: TRBD1; v_gene: TRBV18; j_gene: TRBJ2-7; abundance: -; CDR3aa: CASSPGTGEEQYF; CDR3nt: TGTGCCAGCTCACCGGGGACAGGGGAAGAGCAGTACTTC
d_gene: -; v_gene: TRBV2; j_gene: TRBJ2-7; abundance: -; CDR3aa: CASRPTESSYEQYF; CDR3nt: TGTGCCAGCAGGCCGACAGAGAGCTCCTACGAGCAGTACTTC
d_gene: -; v_gene: TRBV4-2; j_gene: TRBJ1-2; abundance: -; CDR3aa: CASSQGGFQDGTYGYTF; CDR3nt: TGTGCCAGCAGCCAAGGGGGTTTCCAGGACGGAACGTATGGCTACACCTTC
d_gene: -; v_gene: TRBV27; j_gene: TRBJ2-5; abundance: -; CDR3aa: CASSLLGLGLQETQYF; CDR3nt: TGTGCCAGCAGTTTACTGGGTTTAGGTCTCCAAGAGACCCAGTACTTC
d_gene: -; v_gene: TRBV21-1; j_gene: TRBJ2-3; abundance: -; CDR3aa: CASNNLNRTDTQYF; CDR3nt: TGTGCCAGCAATAATCTGAACAGGACAGATACGCAGTATTTT
d_gene: -; v_gene: TRBV5-6; j_gene: TRBJ2-5; abundance: -; CDR3aa: CASSSGGKTQYF; CDR3nt: TGTGCCAGCAGCTCGGGTGGAAAGACCCAGTACTTC
d_gene: TRBD1; v_gene: TRBV10-3; j_gene: TRBJ1-1; abundance: -; CDR3aa: CAISVGTATEAFF; CDR3nt: TGTGCCATCAGCGTAGGGACAGCCACTGAAGCTTTCTTT
d_gene: -; v_gene: TRBV18; j_gene: TRBJ2-5; abundance: -; CDR3aa: CASSPLHGEDQETQYF; CDR3nt: TGTGCCAGCTCACCACTTCACGGGGAGGACCAAGAGACCCAGTACTTC
d_gene: -; v_gene: TRBV10-2; j_gene: TRBJ2-7; abundance: -; CDR3aa: CASSVGASLYEQYF; CDR3nt: TGCGCCAGCAGTGTGGGCGCAAGTCTCTACGAGCAGTACTTC
d_gene: TRBD1; v_gene: TRBV28; j_gene: TRBJ1-4; abundance: -; CDR3aa: CASSLYQGVRNEKLFF; CDR3nt: TGTGCCAGCAGTTTATACCAGGGGGTGCGGAATGAAAAACTGTTTTTT
d_gene: -; v_gene: TRBV6-1; j_gene: TRBJ1-6; abundance: -; CDR3aa: CASSELGGRRSPLHF; CDR3nt: TGTGCCAGCAGTGAATTAGGAGGTAGGCGGTCACCCCTCCACTTT
d_gene: TRBD2; v_gene: TRBV7-2; j_gene: TRBJ2-5; abundance: -; CDR3aa: CASSFDSGAQETQYF; CDR3nt: TGTGCCAGCAGCTTTGATAGCGGGGCCCAAGAGACCCAGTACTTC
d_gene: -; v_gene: TRBV27; j_gene: TRBJ1-1; abundance: -; CDR3aa: CASSKGEARGTEAFF; CDR3nt: TGTGCCAGCAGTAAAGGGGAGGCCAGGGGCACTGAAGCTTTCTTT
d_gene: -; v_gene: TRBV7-9; j_gene: TRBJ2-5; abundance: few; CDR3aa: CASSLGPGVTQYF; CDR3nt: TGTGCCAGCAGCTTAGGTCCGGGGGTGACCCAGTACTTC
d_gene: -; v_gene: TRBV2; j_gene: TRBJ2-1; abundance: once; CDR3aa: CASSEVTGSNEQFF; CDR3nt: TGTGCCAGCAGTGAAGTTACGGGGAGCAATGAGCAGTTCTTC
d_gene: TRBD2; v_gene: TRBV13; j_gene: TRBJ2-1; abundance: -; CDR3aa: CANWRGGLSEEQFF; CDR3nt: TGTGCCAACTGGCGGGGGGGCCTATCGGAAGAGCAGTTCTTC
d_gene: -; v_gene: TRBV7-9; j_gene: TRBJ2-5; abundance: -; CDR3aa: CASSSQNSPETQYF; CDR3nt: TGTGCCAGCAGCTCACAAAACAGCCCAGAGACCCAGTACTTC
d_gene: -; v_gene: TRBV27; j_gene: TRBJ2-3; abundance: -; CDR3aa: CASSLWGILTDTQYF; CDR3nt: TGTGCCAGCAGTTTATGGGGGATTTTGACAGATACGCAGTATTTT
d_gene: -; v_gene: TRBV7-3; j_gene: TRBJ1-6; abundance: -; CDR3aa: CARVLPRGSPLHF; CDR3nt: TGTGCCAGGGTTTTGCCTCGTGGGTCACCCCTCCACTTT
d_gene: TRBD2; v_gene: TRBV7-9; j_gene: TRBJ2-1; abundance: few; CDR3aa: CASSLVSGGIYNEQFF; CDR3nt: TGTGCCAGCAGCTTAGTTTCGGGGGGTATCTACAATGAGCAGTTCTTC
d_gene: -; v_gene: TRBV7-9; j_gene: TRBJ2-5; abundance: -; CDR3aa: CASSSTGRETQYF; CDR3nt: TGTGCCAGCAGCTCAACAGGGCGGGAGACCCAGTACTTC